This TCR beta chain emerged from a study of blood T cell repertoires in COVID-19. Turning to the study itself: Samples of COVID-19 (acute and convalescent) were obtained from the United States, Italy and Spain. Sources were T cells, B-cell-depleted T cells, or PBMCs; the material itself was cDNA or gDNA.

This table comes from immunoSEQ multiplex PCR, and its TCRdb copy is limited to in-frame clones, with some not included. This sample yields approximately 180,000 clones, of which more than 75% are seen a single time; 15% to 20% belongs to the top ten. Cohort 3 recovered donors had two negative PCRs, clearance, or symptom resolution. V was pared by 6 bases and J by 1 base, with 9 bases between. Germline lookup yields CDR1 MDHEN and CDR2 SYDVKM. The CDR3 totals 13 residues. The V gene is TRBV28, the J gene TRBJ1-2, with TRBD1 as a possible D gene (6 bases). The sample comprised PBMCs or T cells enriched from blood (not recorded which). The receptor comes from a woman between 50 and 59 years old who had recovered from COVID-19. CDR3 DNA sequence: TGTGCCAGCAGGACAGGTGGTAACTATGGCTACACCTTC. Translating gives CASRTGGNYGYTF.